Each of the 6 T cell receptor beta chains below was sequenced from the same sample in a study of spatial heterogeneity in lung cancer. Study findings and constraints: Expanded intratumoral alpha and beta TCR counts tracked tumor mutation counts.

These TCRs' antigens remain unknown. Regarding time point: sample taken at primary tumor resection. TCRdb re-derived calls from the 5' RACE reads in MiXCR, one entry per CDR3 protein. The sample shows a few thousand distinct CDR3 sequences, roughly 13% of them seen only once. The sample here was lung tumor tissue, taken at surgery. The receptor set was obtained from a female donor with early-stage non-small cell lung cancer.

The rearrangement links TRBV11-3 to TRBJ2-3, with 7 bases identical to TRBD1. The CDR3 sequence is 13 residues long. With V trimmed by 4 bases and J by 6 bases, 4 bases remained unmatched. Germline lookup yields CDR1 SGHNT and CDR2 YENEEA. CDR3 loop: CASSSGDSDTQYF. CDR3 coding DNA: TGTGCCAGCAGCTCCGGGGACAGCGATACGCAGTATTTT.

This clonotype is categorized as medium-sized. This rearrangement joins TRBV20-1 to TRBJ1-2; D uncertain. Trimming took off 3 bases at V and 5 bases at J, with 19 bases between the two ends. Germline loops: CDR1 DFQATT, CDR2 SNEGSKA (reference sequence). This CDR3 has 15 residues. DNA for the CDR3: TGCAGTGCTAGTCGAGGAGGACGGATACTATATGGCTACACCTTC. Amino acid sequence: CSASRGGRILYGYTF.

This clonotype was picked up many times. J is TRBJ2-7 and V is TRBV11-2, with D maybe TRBD2 (5 bases). The CDR3 spans 15 residues. Per germline, CDR1 SGHAT and CDR2 FQNNGV. The V end was cut by 6 bases, the J end by 5 bases, with 20 bases between. The CDR3 nucleotides read TGTGCCAGCAGTACCGGGGAATCCCCTCCTAACGAGCAGTACTTC. Translating gives CASSTGESPPNEQYF.

In nucleotides, the CDR3 is TGTGCCAGCAGTCGGGAGCCCTACAATGAGCAGTTCTTC. This sequence encodes CASSREPYNEQFF. The J gene is TRBJ2-1, the V gene TRBV6-5; D may be TRBD2 (6 bases). The V gene lost 5 bases and the J gene lost 2 bases, with 7 bases spanning the gap. Germline CDR1 is MNHEY and CDR2 is SVGAGI. CDR3 length: 13 residues.

The V and J genes are TRBV11-2 and TRBJ2-1; TRBD2 matches 16 bases. The CDR3 spans 19 residues. V trimming: 5 bases; J trimming: 9 bases; junction bases outside the gene matches: 16. Germline V gene data show CDR1 as SGHAT and CDR2 as FQNNGV. The CDR3 DNA is TGTGCCAGCAGCCCTACCGGGACTAGCGGGAGGGCCTATGGCGGTGAGCAGTTCTTC. Protein product: CASSPTGTSGRAYGGEQFF.

This rearrangement joins TRBV5-5 to TRBJ1-5; no reliable D call. The CDR3 has 15 residues. V was shortened by 3 bases and J by 7 bases, with 17 bases between the two germline ends. The germline gives CDR1 SGHKS, CDR2 YYEKEE (reference sequence). The CDR3 DNA reads TGTGCCAGCAGCTACCGCGACGATCTGACGCAGCCCCAGCATTTT. Residues: CASSYRDDLTQPQHF.